This T cell receptor beta chain was documented in a study of blood T cells in healthy people across ages. At the level of the study: Per every two T cells, about one barcoded beta molecule was captured by template switching. Study conclusions and caveats: A strong correlation between TCR beta diversity and naive T cell percentage was seen.

Trimming cost V 2 bases and J 0 bases, with 8 bases left between them. From germline, CDR1 is KGHSH and CDR2 LQKENI. The CDR3 length is 15 residues. Alongside a J-beta primer mix, a sample-barcoded 5' primer served in a second PCR lasting about 7 to 12 cycles. Each CDR3 protein gets one entry after TCRdb re-called the 5' RACE reads with MiXCR. The sample lists roughly 1 million distinct CDR3 sequences, about 25% occurring once. This clonotype was observed a handful of times. Its matching antigen is unknown. Another study also made use of these data, one on T cells of mothers and their children. From that second work: Material was donated by three healthy Caucasian mothers and their six children.

This sequence originates from a girl aged 2 to 10 in good health. V gene TRBV18 combines with J gene TRBJ2-1; possible D gene TRBD2, 6 bases. Sequencing used blood. Written as DNA, the CDR3 is TGTGCCAGCTCACCATGGGGGGACTCCTACAATGAGCAGTTCTTC. It specifies CASSPWGDSYNEQFF. Full variable domain (missing parts from reference TRBV18 and TRBJ2-1): NAGVMQNPRHLVRRRGQEARLRCSPMKGHSHVYWYRQLPEEGLKFMVYLQKENIIDESGMPKERFSAEFPKEGPSILRIQQVVRGDSAAYFCASSPWGDSYNEQFFGPGTRLTVL.